A selection of T cell receptor beta chains follows, all from one sample in a study of cytomegalovirus exposure and HLA in healthy donors. Profiled with immunoSEQ multiplex PCR; TCRdb holds only in-frame clones, not every one. The sample yields some 120,000 clones, 81% seen once. The source material was PBMCs. The receptors stem from a man aged 18-30 years in good health and CMV-seronegative. Each CDR3 is given with its conserved first and last residue. Fields, in order: J gene, clone size, D gene, V gene, CDR3 DNA, CDR3 protein. A D gene is named only where the DNA matches it firmly. Size tells how often a clone was seen (once, few, many) or the class of an expanded clone, and some rows leave it out.

J gene: TRBJ2-1; clone size: NA; D gene: TRBD1; V gene: TRBV6-1; CDR3 DNA: TGTGCCAGCAGGGGCCGGGACAGGGGTTTAAATGAGCAGTTCTTC; CDR3 protein: CASRGRDRGLNEQFF
J gene: TRBJ2-3; clone size: NA; D gene: NA; V gene: TRBV7-3; CDR3 DNA: TGTGCCAGCAGCTTACTAGGGGGAAGGGCAGATACGCAGTATTTT; CDR3 protein: CASSLLGGRADTQYF
J gene: TRBJ1-5; clone size: NA; D gene: NA; V gene: TRBV25-1; CDR3 DNA: TGTGCCAGCAGTGGGGGCCAAAATAGCAATCAGCCCCAGCATTTT; CDR3 protein: CASSGGQNSNQPQHF
J gene: TRBJ1-4; clone size: NA; D gene: NA; V gene: TRBV4-1; CDR3 DNA: TGCGCCAGCAGCTGGGGACACGTTAATGAAAAACTGTTTTTT; CDR3 protein: CASSWGHVNEKLFF
J gene: TRBJ2-7; clone size: few; D gene: NA; V gene: TRBV7-9; CDR3 DNA: TGTGCCAGCAGCTTCGAAGGAGTCTACGAGCAGTACTTC; CDR3 protein: CASSFEGVYEQYF
J gene: TRBJ1-1; clone size: NA; D gene: NA; V gene: TRBV6-5; CDR3 DNA: TGTGCCAGCAGTTACTCGCAGGGCGTGAACACTGAAGCTTTCTTT; CDR3 protein: CASSYSQGVNTEAFF
J gene: TRBJ1-2; clone size: NA; D gene: TRBD1; V gene: TRBV5-1; CDR3 DNA: TGCGCCAGCAGCCTGACAGGGTCCGACTATGGCTACACCTTC; CDR3 protein: CASSLTGSDYGYTF
J gene: TRBJ1-4; clone size: NA; D gene: NA; V gene: TRBV13; CDR3 DNA: TGTGCCAGCAGCTCATCGAGAACGGAAAAACTGTTTTTT; CDR3 protein: CASSSSRTEKLFF
J gene: TRBJ2-7; clone size: NA; D gene: NA; V gene: TRBV4-1; CDR3 DNA: TGCGCCAGCAGCCAATCCTCGGGACATACCTACGAGCAGTACTTC; CDR3 protein: CASSQSSGHTYEQYF
J gene: TRBJ1-4; clone size: NA; D gene: NA; V gene: TRBV19; CDR3 DNA: TGTGCCAGTAGTATTCAACGGTCTAATGAAAAACTGTTTTTT; CDR3 protein: CASSIQRSNEKLFF
J gene: TRBJ2-3; clone size: NA; D gene: NA; V gene: TRBV9; CDR3 DNA: TGTGCCAGCAGCGTACGGGCTGGCGGGCCAAACACAGATACGCAGTATTTT; CDR3 protein: CASSVRAGGPNTDTQYF
J gene: TRBJ2-1; clone size: once; D gene: TRBD1; V gene: TRBV5-1; CDR3 DNA: TGCGCCAGCAGCTTGGAGGGGGCGAGTAATGAGCAGTTCTTC; CDR3 protein: CASSLEGASNEQFF
J gene: TRBJ2-7; clone size: NA; D gene: TRBD2; V gene: TRBV11-3; CDR3 DNA: TGTGCCAGCAGCCGCGGGGGGGCCTACGAGCAGTACTTC; CDR3 protein: CASSRGGAYEQYF
J gene: TRBJ2-3; clone size: NA; D gene: TRBD1; V gene: TRBV6-5; CDR3 DNA: TGTGCCATTAAAACAGGGGCAGATACGCAGTATTTT; CDR3 protein: CAIKTGADTQYF
J gene: TRBJ2-5; clone size: NA; D gene: TRBD2; V gene: TRBV25-1; CDR3 DNA: TGTGCCAGCAGTGAAGGGTGGAGCGGGGTACAAGAGACCCAGTACTTC; CDR3 protein: CASSEGWSGVQETQYF
J gene: TRBJ2-1; clone size: NA; D gene: TRBD2; V gene: TRBV2; CDR3 DNA: TGTGCCAGCCGGGGGGGCAATGAGCAGTTCTTC; CDR3 protein: CASRGGNEQFF
J gene: TRBJ2-1; clone size: few; D gene: TRBD2; V gene: TRBV14; CDR3 DNA: TGTGCCAGCAGCGAAACTAGCGGGGGGGGAAATGAGCAGTTCTTC; CDR3 protein: CASSETSGGGNEQFF
J gene: TRBJ1-1; clone size: few; D gene: NA; V gene: TRBV6-4; CDR3 DNA: TGTGCCAGCAGAGCTCTTTTGAACACTGAAGCTTTCTTT; CDR3 protein: CASRALLNTEAFF
J gene: TRBJ1-1; clone size: NA; D gene: NA; V gene: TRBV7-8; CDR3 DNA: TGTGCCAGCAGCTTAACACAGGTTGAAGCTTTCTTT; CDR3 protein: CASSLTQVEAFF
J gene: TRBJ2-7; clone size: NA; D gene: TRBD1; V gene: TRBV29-1; CDR3 DNA: TGCAGCGTAACTGAGGGGGACAGTCGGTTTCGGGGGCAGTACTTC; CDR3 protein: CSVTEGDSRFRGQYF
J gene: TRBJ1-2; clone size: few; D gene: NA; V gene: TRBV6-6; CDR3 DNA: TGTGCCAGCAGATGGGACATCCTCTATGGCTACACCTTC; CDR3 protein: CASRWDILYGYTF
J gene: TRBJ1-4; clone size: few; D gene: TRBD1; V gene: TRBV2; CDR3 DNA: TGTGCCAGCAGAGGGGGGACAGGGCATGAAAAACTGTTTTTT; CDR3 protein: CASRGGTGHEKLFF
J gene: TRBJ2-5; clone size: NA; D gene: NA; V gene: TRBV11-1; CDR3 DNA: TGTGCCAGCAGCCGGACCCGGGGTACTCGGGAGACCCAGTACTTC; CDR3 protein: CASSRTRGTRETQYF
J gene: TRBJ1-1; clone size: NA; D gene: TRBD1; V gene: TRBV7-8; CDR3 DNA: TGTGCCAGCAACCACAGGGGGGTTGAGAACACTGAAGCTTTCTTT; CDR3 protein: CASNHRGVENTEAFF
J gene: TRBJ2-7; clone size: NA; D gene: NA; V gene: TRBV7-9; CDR3 DNA: TGTTCCAGCAGCCTCGGGGTCTACGAGCAGTACTTC; CDR3 protein: CSSSLGVYEQYF
J gene: TRBJ1-2; clone size: NA; D gene: NA; V gene: TRBV5-4; CDR3 DNA: TGTGCCAGCAGCTTGGGGGAGGGGACGGTATATGGCTACACCTTC; CDR3 protein: CASSLGEGTVYGYTF
J gene: TRBJ2-3; clone size: NA; D gene: TRBD2; V gene: TRBV4-1; CDR3 DNA: TGCGCCAGCAGCCACCATACTAGCGGGGGGGAAGATACGCAGTATTTT; CDR3 protein: CASSHHTSGGEDTQYF
J gene: TRBJ2-7; clone size: NA; D gene: TRBD1; V gene: TRBV5-1; CDR3 DNA: TGCGCCAGCAGACCCACAGGGGGCCGCGAGCAGTACTTC; CDR3 protein: CASRPTGGREQYF
J gene: TRBJ2-5; clone size: NA; D gene: NA; V gene: TRBV6-5; CDR3 DNA: TGTGCCAGCAGTTACGCAGGGCGGAAAGAGACCCAGTACTTC; CDR3 protein: CASSYAGRKETQYF
J gene: TRBJ2-2; clone size: NA; D gene: NA; V gene: TRBV15; CDR3 DNA: TGTGCCACCAGCGTCAGGGGCACCGGGGAGCTGTTTTTT; CDR3 protein: CATSVRGTGELFF
J gene: TRBJ1-4; clone size: NA; D gene: TRBD1; V gene: TRBV7-6; CDR3 DNA: TGTGCCAGCAGCTTGTCACAGGGGGCGCGAAAACTGTTTTTT; CDR3 protein: CASSLSQGARKLFF
J gene: TRBJ2-7; clone size: few; D gene: TRBD2; V gene: TRBV5-4; CDR3 DNA: TGTGCCAGCAGCTTCGGCGGGGGGAACTACGAGCAGTACTTC; CDR3 protein: CASSFGGGNYEQYF
J gene: TRBJ2-3; clone size: NA; D gene: NA; V gene: TRBV15; CDR3 DNA: TGTGCCACCAGCAGAGATCTCGAGCCCACAGATACGCAGTATTTT; CDR3 protein: CATSRDLEPTDTQYF
J gene: TRBJ2-7; clone size: NA; D gene: NA; V gene: TRBV7-9; CDR3 DNA: TGTGCCAGCAGCTCCGCCGGGACTTTAAACTACGAGCAGTACTTC; CDR3 protein: CASSSAGTLNYEQYF
J gene: TRBJ2-5; clone size: once; D gene: TRBD2; V gene: TRBV7-9; CDR3 DNA: TGTGCCAGCAGGGTAGCGGGGGGGCGAGAGACCCAGTACTTC; CDR3 protein: CASRVAGGRETQYF
J gene: TRBJ2-7; clone size: few; D gene: TRBD1; V gene: TRBV6-6; CDR3 DNA: TGTGCCAGCAGGGAAACCGGGACAGCTCTCTACGAGCAGTACTTC; CDR3 protein: CASRETGTALYEQYF
J gene: TRBJ2-7; clone size: NA; D gene: NA; V gene: TRBV7-2; CDR3 DNA: TGTGCCAGCAGCTTACGGGGTCGACAATCCTACGAGCAGTACTTC; CDR3 protein: CASSLRGRQSYEQYF
J gene: TRBJ2-6; clone size: NA; D gene: TRBD1; V gene: TRBV9; CDR3 DNA: TGTGCCAGCAGCGGACAGGGGAACTCTGGGGCCAACGTCCTGACTTTC; CDR3 protein: CASSGQGNSGANVLTF
J gene: TRBJ2-1; clone size: NA; D gene: NA; V gene: TRBV7-9; CDR3 DNA: TGTGCCAGCAGCTTAGATCCGGGAACGCAGTTCTTC; CDR3 protein: CASSLDPGTQFF
J gene: TRBJ2-5; clone size: NA; D gene: NA; V gene: TRBV7-9; CDR3 DNA: TGTGCCAGCAGCTCATCCGGGACATGGAGGTGGGAGACCCAGTACTTC; CDR3 protein: CASSSSGTWRWETQYF
J gene: TRBJ1-1; clone size: NA; D gene: TRBD1; V gene: TRBV6-5; CDR3 DNA: TGTGCCAGCAGTCACCGGGACAGGGCCCCCACTGAAGCTTTCTTT; CDR3 protein: CASSHRDRAPTEAFF
J gene: TRBJ1-3; clone size: NA; D gene: NA; V gene: TRBV9; CDR3 DNA: TGTGCCAGCAGCGTGCTCGACAGGCACCTCTCTGGAAACACCATATATTTT; CDR3 protein: CASSVLDRHLSGNTIYF
J gene: TRBJ2-7; clone size: few; D gene: NA; V gene: TRBV25-1; CDR3 DNA: TGTGCCAGCAGTGAATCCGGGACACAGACCTACGAGCAGTACTTC; CDR3 protein: CASSESGTQTYEQYF
J gene: TRBJ2-3; clone size: NA; D gene: NA; V gene: TRBV14; CDR3 DNA: TGTGCCAGCAGCCAGAGTGGTTATACGCAGTATTTT; CDR3 protein: CASSQSGYTQYF
J gene: TRBJ1-1; clone size: NA; D gene: NA; V gene: TRBV5-1; CDR3 DNA: TGCGCCAGCAGCTCGGGGACTCTTCCTGAAGCTTTCTTT; CDR3 protein: CASSSGTLPEAFF
J gene: TRBJ1-1; clone size: NA; D gene: TRBD1; V gene: TRBV7-9; CDR3 DNA: TGTGCCAGCAGCCACGGACAGGGGATGAACACTGAAGCTTTCTTT; CDR3 protein: CASSHGQGMNTEAFF
J gene: TRBJ1-1; clone size: NA; D gene: NA; V gene: TRBV7-9; CDR3 DNA: TGTGCCAGCAGCTCGGGGGGCACTGAAGCTTTCTTT; CDR3 protein: CASSSGGTEAFF
J gene: TRBJ2-7; clone size: NA; D gene: TRBD2; V gene: TRBV5-1; CDR3 DNA: TGCGCCAGCAGCTTGGCCACTCCGACTAGCGGGGGACTCTCCTACGAGCAGTACTTC; CDR3 protein: CASSLATPTSGGLSYEQYF
J gene: TRBJ2-7; clone size: few; D gene: TRBD1; V gene: TRBV5-6; CDR3 DNA: TGTGCCAGCAGCTGGACAGGGAGGAGCGAGCAGTACTTC; CDR3 protein: CASSWTGRSEQYF
J gene: TRBJ2-1; clone size: NA; D gene: TRBD2; V gene: TRBV7-9; CDR3 DNA: TGTGCCAGCAGCTTAGCGCCCGGGGGGTACTACAATGAGCAGTTCTTC; CDR3 protein: CASSLAPGGYYNEQFF
J gene: TRBJ2-7; clone size: NA; D gene: TRBD1; V gene: TRBV4-1; CDR3 DNA: TGCGCCAGCAGCCAAGAAGACAGGGGAGCCTACGAGCAGTACTTC; CDR3 protein: CASSQEDRGAYEQYF
J gene: TRBJ1-1; clone size: NA; D gene: NA; V gene: TRBV7-3; CDR3 DNA: TGTGCCAGCAGCTTAATCGGGGTCCCTGAAGCTTTCTTT; CDR3 protein: CASSLIGVPEAFF
J gene: TRBJ1-2; clone size: NA; D gene: TRBD1; V gene: TRBV5-5; CDR3 DNA: TGTGCCAGCAGGGCTGACAGGGAGAAGGGCTACACCTTC; CDR3 protein: CASRADREKGYTF
J gene: TRBJ1-3; clone size: few; D gene: NA; V gene: TRBV9; CDR3 DNA: TGTGCCAGCGGGGGGACGGGCTCTGGAAACACCATATATTTT; CDR3 protein: CASGGTGSGNTIYF
J gene: TRBJ1-2; clone size: NA; D gene: TRBD1; V gene: TRBV13; CDR3 DNA: TGTGCCAGCAGCCCTAGGGGGCTCCCCATAAGAGAGGACTATGGCTACACCTTC; CDR3 protein: CASSPRGLPIREDYGYTF
J gene: TRBJ2-3; clone size: NA; D gene: NA; V gene: TRBV4-2; CDR3 DNA: TGTGCCAGCAGCTCATCGGTTGGGGTAGGCGGGGTCACAGATACGCAGTATTTT; CDR3 protein: CASSSSVGVGGVTDTQYF
J gene: TRBJ2-5; clone size: once; D gene: TRBD1; V gene: TRBV7-6; CDR3 DNA: TGTGCCAGCAGCCCGACAGGGCCTAACTACTGGGAGACCCAGTACTTC; CDR3 protein: CASSPTGPNYWETQYF
J gene: TRBJ1-2; clone size: NA; D gene: NA; V gene: TRBV19; CDR3 DNA: TGTGCCAGTAGTATGTTACAGGAGCGCGTTTTGGGTCGCTACACCTTC; CDR3 protein: CASSMLQERVLGRYTF
J gene: TRBJ2-7; clone size: NA; D gene: NA; V gene: TRBV5-1; CDR3 DNA: TGCGCCAGCAGCTTGGACAGCCTGAACTCCTACGAGCAGTACTTC; CDR3 protein: CASSLDSLNSYEQYF
J gene: TRBJ2-7; clone size: NA; D gene: TRBD1; V gene: TRBV7-2; CDR3 DNA: TGTGCCAGCAGCTTAGTGGACAGGGACTACGAGCAGTACTTC; CDR3 protein: CASSLVDRDYEQYF